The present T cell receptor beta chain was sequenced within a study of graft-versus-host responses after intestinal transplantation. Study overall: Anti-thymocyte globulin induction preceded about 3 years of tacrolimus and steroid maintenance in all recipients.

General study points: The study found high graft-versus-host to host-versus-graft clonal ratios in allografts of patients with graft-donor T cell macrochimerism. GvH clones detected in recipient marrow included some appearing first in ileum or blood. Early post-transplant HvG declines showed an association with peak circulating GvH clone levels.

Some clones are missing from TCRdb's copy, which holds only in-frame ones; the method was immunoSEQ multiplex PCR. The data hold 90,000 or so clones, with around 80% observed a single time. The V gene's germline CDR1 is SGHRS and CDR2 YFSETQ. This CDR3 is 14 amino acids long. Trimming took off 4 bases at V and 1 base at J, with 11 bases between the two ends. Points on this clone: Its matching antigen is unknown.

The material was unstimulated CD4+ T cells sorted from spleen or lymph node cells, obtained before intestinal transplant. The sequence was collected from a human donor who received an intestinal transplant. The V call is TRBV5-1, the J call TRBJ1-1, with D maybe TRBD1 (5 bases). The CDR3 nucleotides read TGCGCCAGCAGCCCCGGGGGGAAGAACACTGAAGCTTTCTTT. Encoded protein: CASSPGGKNTEAFF.